The clone carrying this T cell receptor beta chain showed up just a few times. Its antigen remains unknown. This sample was included in a study of CD8+ T cells in alopecia areata. Notes on the study in general: Tofacitinib significantly decreased scalp clonality and expanded CD8+ clones among top 100. Under tofacitinib, numerous expanded lesional clonotypes remained detectable in scalp and blood.

In germline, CDR1 is SEHNR, CDR2 FQNEAQ (reference sequence). The length of the CDR3 is 14 residues. V gave up 3 bases and J gave up 4 bases, with 12 bases separating them. In each case, RNA was isolated and then reverse transcribed into cDNA as the sequencing template. Libraries were prepared by immunoSEQ multiplex PCR; TCRdb keeps only in-frame clonotypes and omits some of them. Of hundreds of thousands of clones listed, around two fifths are singletons. The treatment denotes: oral pan-JAK inhibitor, 5-10 mg twice daily. Sorting separated CD4+ and CD8+ T cells out of PBMCs. This rearrangement joins TRBV7-9 to TRBJ1-1, with D possibly being TRBD1 (6 bases). The TCR originated in a human donor with alopecia areata. This sample comprised CD4+ T cells sorted from blood, obtained at week 34, from a patient treated with tofacitinib. The CDR3 here is CASSLGGVGTEAFF. The CDR3 region has the DNA TGTGCCAGCAGCTTGGGGGGCGTGGGCACTGAAGCTTTCTTT.